These T cell receptor beta chains were read from a single sample in a study of cytotoxic CD8 clonotypes in ibrutinib-treated CLL. Libraries were prepared by immunoSEQ multiplex PCR; TCRdb keeps only in-frame clonotypes and omits some of them. Among roughly 130,000 clones listed, over 60% were seen once. The sequenced sample was PBMCs, obtained after 12 months of ibrutinib treatment. The receptors stem from a human donor with chronic lymphocytic leukemia. Each CDR3 is given with its conserved first and last residue. Fields, in order: V gene, J gene, clone size, D gene, CDR3 protein, CDR3 DNA. A D gene is named only where the DNA matches it firmly. The size field is filled for only some rows; it gives once, few, many or a size class.

V: TRBV4-3
J: TRBJ1-5
size: -
D: TRBD1
CDR3: CASSQDRDSSPQHF
DNA: TGCGCCAGCAGCCAGGACCGGGACAGCTCGCCCCAGCATTTT

V: TRBV6-5
J: TRBJ1-6
size: -
D: -
CDR3: CASSFGRRAFNSPLHF
DNA: TGTGCCAGCAGTTTCGGCAGGCGGGCTTTTAATTCACCCCTCCACTTT

V: TRBV4-1
J: TRBJ2-2
size: -
D: -
CDR3: CASGVGSGGELFF
DNA: TGCGCCAGCGGTGTGGGTAGCGGCGGGGAGCTGTTTTTT

V: TRBV10-3
J: TRBJ2-7
size: -
D: TRBD2
CDR3: CAISEGLAGGPYEQYF
DNA: TGTGCCATCAGTGAGGGACTAGCGGGAGGGCCCTACGAGCAGTACTTC

V: TRBV6-5
J: TRBJ2-1
size: -
D: -
CDR3: CASSYSTGFLYNEQFF
DNA: TGTGCCAGCAGTTACTCGACAGGTTTTCTATACAATGAGCAGTTCTTC

V: TRBV4-3
J: TRBJ2-3
size: -
D: -
CDR3: CASSQAQAVDTQYF
DNA: TGCGCCAGCAGCCAAGCCCAAGCGGTGGATACGCAGTATTTT

V: TRBV28
J: TRBJ2-3
size: -
D: TRBD2
CDR3: CASRNRGLAGVDTQYF
DNA: TGTGCCAGCAGGAACAGGGGACTAGCGGGAGTTGATACGCAGTATTTT

V: TRBV9
J: TRBJ2-3
size: once
D: -
CDR3: CASSPEASNTDTQYF
DNA: TGTGCCAGCAGCCCTGAGGCCTCGAACACAGATACGCAGTATTTT

V: TRBV11-2
J: TRBJ2-5
size: -
D: -
CDR3: CASSLQRFQKTQYF
DNA: TGTGCCAGCAGCTTACAGCGATTTCAAAAGACCCAGTACTTC

V: TRBV5-6
J: TRBJ2-3
size: -
D: TRBD1
CDR3: CASSSGTGETDTQYF
DNA: TGTGCCAGCAGCTCCGGGACAGGGGAGACAGATACGCAGTATTTT

V: TRBV11-2
J: TRBJ2-1
size: -
D: -
CDR3: CASSLTSSNTYNEQFF
DNA: TGTGCCAGCAGCTTAACTTCCTCTAACACCTACAATGAGCAGTTCTTC

V: TRBV6-6
J: TRBJ2-1
size: -
D: TRBD1
CDR3: CASSAGQGAYNEQFF
DNA: TGTGCCAGCAGTGCCGGACAGGGGGCCTACAATGAGCAGTTCTTC

V: TRBV30
J: TRBJ1-2
size: -
D: -
CDR3: CAWSVRVSSYGYTF
DNA: TGTGCCTGGAGTGTACGCGTTTCCAGTTATGGCTACACCTTC

V: TRBV14
J: TRBJ2-1
size: -
D: TRBD1
CDR3: CASSQWDSNEQFF
DNA: TGTGCCAGCAGCCAGTGGGACAGCAATGAGCAGTTCTTC

V: TRBV7-2
J: TRBJ1-2
size: -
D: -
CDR3: CASSLAGARYGYTF
DNA: TGTGCCAGCAGCTTAGCTGGTGCACGATATGGCTACACCTTC

V: TRBV15
J: TRBJ2-1
size: -
D: -
CDR3: CATRTRSHLNEQFF
DNA: TGTGCCACCAGGACTAGATCACACCTCAATGAGCAGTTCTTC

V: TRBV28
J: TRBJ2-7
size: -
D: TRBD2
CDR3: CASNNLAGTRYEQYF
DNA: TGTGCCAGCAATAATCTAGCGGGGACACGATACGAGCAGTACTTC

V: TRBV19
J: TRBJ2-1
size: -
D: -
CDR3: CASSQRVGYNEQFF
DNA: TGTGCCAGTAGTCAACGGGTAGGATACAATGAGCAGTTCTTC

V: TRBV7-7
J: TRBJ1-3
size: -
D: -
CDR3: CASSPSSGNTIYF
DNA: TGTGCCAGCTCCCCCTCCTCTGGAAACACCATATATTTT

V: TRBV28
J: TRBJ2-7
size: -
D: -
CDR3: CASSLIREDNEQYF
DNA: TGTGCCAGCAGTTTAATTAGGGAGGACAACGAGCAGTACTTC

V: TRBV7-6
J: TRBJ2-1
size: -
D: TRBD2
CDR3: CASSLQLAGGAEQFF
DNA: TGTGCCAGCAGCTTACAACTAGCGGGAGGGGCTGAGCAGTTCTTC

V: TRBV2
J: TRBJ2-5
size: -
D: -
CDR3: CARENPTGQETQYF
DNA: TGTGCCAGAGAAAACCCGACCGGCCAAGAGACCCAGTACTTC

V: TRBV7-9
J: TRBJ2-3
size: -
D: TRBD2
CDR3: CASSLTGGGTDTQYF
DNA: TGTGCCAGCAGCTTAACGGGAGGTGGCACAGATACGCAGTATTTT

V: TRBV12-5
J: TRBJ2-1
size: -
D: TRBD1
CDR3: CASGFGQGLNEQFF
DNA: TGTGCTAGTGGTTTCGGACAGGGGCTAAATGAGCAGTTCTTC

V: TRBV7-3
J: TRBJ2-2
size: -
D: -
CDR3: CATQGPANTGELFF
DNA: TGTGCCACCCAGGGGCCAGCGAACACCGGGGAGCTGTTTTTT

V: TRBV7-2
J: TRBJ2-5
size: -
D: -
CDR3: CASSSHPGETQYF
DNA: TGTGCCAGCAGCTCCCACCCAGGGGAGACCCAGTACTTC

V: TRBV7-2
J: TRBJ2-2
size: -
D: -
CDR3: CASSLDTGELFF
DNA: TGTGCCAGCAGCTTAGACACCGGGGAGCTGTTTTTT

V: TRBV19
J: TRBJ2-7
size: -
D: -
CDR3: CASSMGLHHGTEQYF
DNA: TGTGCCAGTAGTATGGGACTCCACCACGGGACCGAGCAGTACTTC

V: TRBV29-1
J: TRBJ2-2
size: -
D: -
CDR3: CSVAPQGNTGELFF
DNA: TGCAGCGTTGCTCCACAGGGGAACACCGGGGAGCTGTTTTTT

V: TRBV9
J: TRBJ2-3
size: -
D: TRBD2
CDR3: CASSELADTYGTQYF
DNA: TGTGCCAGCAGCGAACTAGCGGACACGTACGGTACGCAGTATTTT

V: TRBV18
J: TRBJ2-2
size: -
D: -
CDR3: CASSPSNRATGELFF
DNA: TGTGCCAGCTCACCAAGTAACAGGGCCACCGGGGAGCTGTTTTTT

V: TRBV6-5
J: TRBJ2-7
size: -
D: TRBD1
CDR3: CASSRRVGGLDEQYF
DNA: TGTGCCAGCAGCCGCAGGGTAGGGGGCTTGGACGAGCAGTACTTC

V: TRBV9
J: TRBJ2-5
size: -
D: TRBD1
CDR3: CASSVQGAAGETQYF
DNA: TGTGCCAGCAGCGTACAGGGGGCGGCGGGAGAGACCCAGTACTTC

V: TRBV5-6
J: TRBJ2-7
size: -
D: -
CDR3: CASSLGWYNSYEQYF
DNA: TGTGCCAGCAGCTTGGGGTGGTACAATTCCTACGAGCAGTACTTC

V: TRBV27
J: TRBJ1-1
size: -
D: TRBD1
CDR3: CASSPPPGTDMNTEAFF
DNA: TGTGCCAGCAGTCCCCCTCCCGGGACAGATATGAACACTGAAGCTTTCTTT

V: TRBV6-5
J: TRBJ2-7
size: -
D: -
CDR3: CASSYSSPSHEQYF
DNA: TGTGCCAGCAGTTACTCGAGTCCTTCCCACGAGCAGTACTTC

V: TRBV6-4
J: TRBJ2-3
size: few
D: -
CDR3: CASSDGTSTDTQYF
DNA: TGTGCCAGCAGTGACGGGACTAGCACAGATACGCAGTATTTT

V: TRBV28
J: TRBJ2-3
size: once
D: TRBD1
CDR3: CASSFSKDRVADTQYF
DNA: TGTGCCAGCAGTTTTAGTAAGGACAGGGTCGCAGATACGCAGTATTTT

V: TRBV11-2
J: TRBJ2-1
size: -
D: -
CDR3: CASSPGSWVAEHYNEQFF
DNA: TGTGCCAGCAGCCCCGGCTCGTGGGTAGCGGAACACTACAATGAGCAGTTCTTC

V: TRBV19
J: TRBJ2-7
size: -
D: -
CDR3: CASSTKAGDPYEQYF
DNA: TGTGCCAGTAGTACCAAGGCAGGGGATCCCTACGAGCAGTACTTC

V: TRBV6-4
J: TRBJ2-7
size: -
D: -
CDR3: CASRADGLSYEQYF
DNA: TGTGCCAGCAGAGCGGACGGCCTATCCTACGAGCAGTACTTC

V: TRBV2
J: TRBJ1-5
size: -
D: -
CDR3: CASSEYVNQPQHF
DNA: TGTGCCAGCAGTGAATATGTTAATCAGCCCCAGCATTTT

V: TRBV5-6
J: TRBJ1-4
size: -
D: -
CDR3: CASSSSDKGPGEKLFF
DNA: TGTGCCAGCAGCTCGTCTGACAAGGGTCCCGGGGAAAAACTGTTTTTT

V: TRBV20-1
J: TRBJ1-5
size: few
D: -
CDR3: CSARGNQPQHF
DNA: TGCAGTGCTAGGGGCAATCAGCCCCAGCATTTT

V: TRBV7-9
J: TRBJ2-5
size: few
D: -
CDR3: CASRPGHQETQYF
DNA: TGTGCCAGCAGACCTGGACACCAAGAGACCCAGTACTTC

V: TRBV7-9
J: TRBJ1-2
size: -
D: -
CDR3: CASSFTANYGYTF
DNA: TGTGCCAGCAGCTTTACGGCTAACTATGGCTACACCTTC

V: TRBV30
J: TRBJ2-3
size: -
D: -
CDR3: CAWSQDSNSGDTQYF
DNA: TGTGCCTGGAGTCAAGACTCCAATTCTGGAGATACGCAGTATTTT

V: TRBV13
J: TRBJ2-3
size: -
D: -
CDR3: CASSFDSGTGTDTQYF
DNA: TGTGCCAGCAGCTTTGATAGCGGAACTGGCACAGATACGCAGTATTTT

V: TRBV15
J: TRBJ2-7
size: -
D: TRBD1
CDR3: CATSRYGQGSSRYEQYF
DNA: TGTGCCACCAGCAGATACGGACAGGGAAGTTCACGCTACGAGCAGTACTTC

V: TRBV14
J: TRBJ2-1
size: -
D: TRBD2
CDR3: CASSQKRLAGGQEQFF
DNA: TGTGCCAGCAGCCAAAAAAGACTAGCGGGAGGACAGGAGCAGTTCTTC

V: TRBV12-5
J: TRBJ1-3
size: -
D: TRBD1
CDR3: CASGLGTGSNTIYF
DNA: TGTGCTAGTGGTTTAGGGACAGGGTCTAACACCATATATTTT

V: TRBV9
J: TRBJ2-7
size: -
D: TRBD2
CDR3: CASSESGTEIYEQYF
DNA: TGTGCCAGCAGCGAGAGCGGGACCGAAATTTACGAGCAGTACTTC